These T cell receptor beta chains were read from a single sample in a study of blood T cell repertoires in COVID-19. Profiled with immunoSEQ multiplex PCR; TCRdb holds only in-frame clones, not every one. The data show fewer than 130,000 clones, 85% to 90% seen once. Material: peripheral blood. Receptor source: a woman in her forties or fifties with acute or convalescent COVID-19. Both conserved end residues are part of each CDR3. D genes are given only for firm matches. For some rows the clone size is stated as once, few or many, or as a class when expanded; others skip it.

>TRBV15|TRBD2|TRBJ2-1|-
CATSRTSGTWEGAEQFF
TGTGCCACCAGCAGGACTAGCGGGACGTGGGAAGGGGCCGAGCAGTTCTTC
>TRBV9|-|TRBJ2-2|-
CASSVTHTGELFF
TGTGCCAGCAGCGTAACACACACCGGGGAGCTGTTTTTT
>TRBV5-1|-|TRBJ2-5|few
CASSLGTQAGQETQYF
TGCGCCAGCAGCTTGGGGACCCAGGCGGGACAAGAGACCCAGTACTTC
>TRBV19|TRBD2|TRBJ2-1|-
CASSTPSGRIYNEQFF
TGTGCCAGTAGTACCCCTAGCGGGAGGATCTACAATGAGCAGTTCTTC
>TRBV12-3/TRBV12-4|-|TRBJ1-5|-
CASSPNSNQPQHF
TGTGCCAGCAGTCCTAATAGCAATCAGCCCCAGCATTTT
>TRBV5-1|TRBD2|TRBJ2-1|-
CASALTSVGGVSNEQFF
TGCGCCAGCGCCTTAACTAGCGTGGGTGGGGTCAGCAATGAGCAGTTCTTC
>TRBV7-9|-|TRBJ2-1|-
CASSLAESSYNEQFF
TGTGCCAGCAGCTTAGCGGAGAGCTCCTACAATGAGCAGTTCTTC
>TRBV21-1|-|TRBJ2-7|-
CASSKRRGPSLSYEQYF
TGTGCCAGCAGCAAAAGGCGAGGGCCCTCACTCTCCTACGAGCAGTACTTC
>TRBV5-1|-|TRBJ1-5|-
CASSLEAGQQPQHF
TGCGCCAGCAGCTTGGAGGCAGGGCAACAGCCCCAGCATTTT
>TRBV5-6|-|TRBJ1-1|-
CASSFGETGAFF
TGTGCCAGCAGCTTCGGGGAGACTGGAGCTTTCTTT
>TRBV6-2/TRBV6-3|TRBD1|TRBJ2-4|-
CASSSNWDSIQYF
TGTGCCAGCAGTTCAAATTGGGACAGCATTCAGTACTTC
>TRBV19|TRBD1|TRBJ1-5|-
CASSIPGTGVGNQPQHF
TGTGCCAGTAGTATTCCCGGGACAGGGGTAGGCAATCAGCCCCAGCATTTT
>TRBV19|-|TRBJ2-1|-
CASRDTPSSYNEQFF
TGTGCCAGTCGAGATACTCCGAGCTCCTACAATGAGCAGTTCTTC
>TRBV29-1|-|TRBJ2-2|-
CSVWNRYTGELFF
TGCAGCGTTTGGAACAGATACACCGGGGAGCTGTTTTTT
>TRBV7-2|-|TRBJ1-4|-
CASSPQPAGGNEKLFF
TGTGCCAGCAGCCCGCAACCGGCAGGAGGAAATGAAAAACTGTTTTTT